The TCR beta chain under discussion was sequenced for a study of siplizumab effects on memory and regulatory T cells. V lost 2 bases and J 5 bases, leaving 6 bases between the germline ends. CDR1 is SGHRS, CDR2 YFSETQ, per germline. The CDR3 extends over 12 amino acids. The method was immunoSEQ multiplex PCR; TCRdb's version includes in-frame clones alone and lacks a portion of them. There are approximately 94,000 clones in the sample; roughly 93% occur only once, and 6% to 7% lies in the top ten. This clone was recorded once. What it binds is unknown. Points from the study as a whole: Sequences below about 10^-5 frequency were poorly captured, and few alloreactive clones mapped to unstimulated subsets.

The material sequenced was CD8+ T cells sorted from blood. The chain uses TRBV5-1 and TRBJ2-3; tentative D call: TRBD2 (5 bases). The receptor comes from a human donor in good health. CDR3 bases: TGCGCCAGCAGCTTAGAGGGAGATACGCAGTATTTT. Its translation: CASSLEGDTQYF.